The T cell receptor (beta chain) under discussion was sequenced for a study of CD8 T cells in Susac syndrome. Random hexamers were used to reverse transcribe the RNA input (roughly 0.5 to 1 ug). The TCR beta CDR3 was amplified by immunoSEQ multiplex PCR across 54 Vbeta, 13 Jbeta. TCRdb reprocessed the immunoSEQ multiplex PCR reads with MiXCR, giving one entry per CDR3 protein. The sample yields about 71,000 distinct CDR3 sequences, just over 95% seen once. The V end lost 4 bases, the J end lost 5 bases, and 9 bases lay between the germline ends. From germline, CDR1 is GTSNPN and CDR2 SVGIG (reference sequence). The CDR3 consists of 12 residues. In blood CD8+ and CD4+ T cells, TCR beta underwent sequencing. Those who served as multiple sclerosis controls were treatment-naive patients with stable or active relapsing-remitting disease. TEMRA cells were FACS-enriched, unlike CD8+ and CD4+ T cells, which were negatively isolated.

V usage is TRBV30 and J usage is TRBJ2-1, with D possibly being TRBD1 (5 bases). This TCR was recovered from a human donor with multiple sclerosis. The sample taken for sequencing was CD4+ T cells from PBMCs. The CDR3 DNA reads TGTGCCTGGAAGGGGCAGGACAATGAGCAGTTCTTC. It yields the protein CAWKGQDNEQFF.